This TCR beta chain is from a study of blood T cells in healthy people across ages. The CDR3 spans 17 residues. CDR1 and CDR2 (germline): WSHSY, SAAADI. V was shortened by 4 bases and J by 2 bases, with 19 bases between the two germline ends. Using a J-beta primer mix together with a sample-barcoded 5' primer, a second PCR was run for roughly 6 to 11 cycles. Each CDR3 protein is one row after TCRdb ran MiXCR on the 5' RACE reads. The table shows about 760,000 distinct CDR3 sequences, with around 50% occurring only once. Input material: blood. This rearrangement joins TRBV10-2 to TRBJ2-3; a weak D match, TRBD2 (6 bases). The receptor was isolated from a man aged 35 to 55 in good health. CDR3 nucleotide sequence: TGCGCCAGCAGTGGGGGGACTCCTAAACATCCCACAGATACGCAGTATTTT. This codes for CASSGGTPKHPTDTQYF.